This T cell receptor beta chain was profiled in a study of sequential checkpoint blockade in melanoma. Study in general: First-line arms were nivolumab then ipilimumab, or the reverse, randomized 1:1. Maintenance nivolumab came after either treatment sequence.

Generated by immunoSEQ multiplex PCR, the TCRdb table keeps only in-frame clones and is missing some. This repertoire shows roughly 8,800 clones, 59% found once; its top ten account for about 41%. The CDR3 spans 16 residues. V shed 0 bases, J shed 1 base, and the junction held 3 bases outside the gene matches. Per germline, CDR1 LGHNA and CDR2 YNFKEQ. Specified treatment: randomized to nivolumab then ipilimumab (arm A) or the reverse (arm B). No patient had prior DNA-damaging chemotherapy. This TCR came from a human donor with melanoma. This chain connects TRBV4-2 to TRBJ1-5; TRBD1 agrees at 7 bases. This specimen was CD8+ T cells sorted from blood (inferred from file names), taken from a patient given nivolumab and ipilimumab in sequence. The CDR3 coding sequence is TGTGCCAGCAGCCAAGAGACGGACAGGAGCAATCAGCCCCAGCATTTT. This sequence encodes CASSQETDRSNQPQHF.